This T cell receptor (beta chain) was sequenced during a study of T-cell reconstitution after alpha-beta-depleted transplantation in children. Unique molecular identifiers featured in how the TCRbeta library was prepared. MiXCR, applied by TCRdb to the PCR reads, yields one record per CDR3 protein. The sample gives hundreds of thousands of distinct CDR3 sequences, 12% of which show up once; about 5.4% is in the top ten. This CDR3 spans 13 amino acids. V was clipped by 5 bases and J by 0 bases; unmatched bases: 1. Germline V gene data show CDR1 as GTSNPN and CDR2 as SVGIG (reference sequence). This receptor was identified in a human donor who donated a stem cell graft to a child with combined immunodeficiency. This chain connects TRBV30 to TRBJ2-1; 7 bases are shared with TRBD2. The source material was PBMCs from the stem cell graft donor, sampled from the stem cell graft. CDR3 loop: CAWGGSSYNEQFF. The CDR3 DNA reads as TGTGCCTGGGGCGGGAGCTCCTACAATGAGCAGTTCTTC.